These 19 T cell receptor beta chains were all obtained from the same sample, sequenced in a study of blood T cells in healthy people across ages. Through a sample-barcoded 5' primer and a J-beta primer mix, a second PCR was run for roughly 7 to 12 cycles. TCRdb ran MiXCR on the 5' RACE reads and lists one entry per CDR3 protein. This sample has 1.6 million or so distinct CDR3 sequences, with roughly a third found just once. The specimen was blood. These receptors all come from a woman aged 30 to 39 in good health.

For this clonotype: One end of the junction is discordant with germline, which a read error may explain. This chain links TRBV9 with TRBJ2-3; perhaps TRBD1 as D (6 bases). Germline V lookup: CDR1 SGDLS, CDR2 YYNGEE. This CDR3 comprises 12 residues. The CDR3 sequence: CASSGDIDAQYF. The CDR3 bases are TGTGCCAGCAGCGGGGACATAGATGCGCAGTATTTT.

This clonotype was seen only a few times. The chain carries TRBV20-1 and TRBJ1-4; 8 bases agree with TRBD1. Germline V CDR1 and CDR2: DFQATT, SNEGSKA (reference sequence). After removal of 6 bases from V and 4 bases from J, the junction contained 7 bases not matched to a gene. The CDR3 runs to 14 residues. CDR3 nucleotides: TGCAGTGCAACAGGACAGGGCCTTAATGAAAAACTGTTTTTT. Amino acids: CSATGQGLNEKLFF.

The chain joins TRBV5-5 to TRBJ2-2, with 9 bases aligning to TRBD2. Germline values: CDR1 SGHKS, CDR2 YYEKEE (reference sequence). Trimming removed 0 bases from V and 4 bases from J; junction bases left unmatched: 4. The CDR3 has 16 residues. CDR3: CASSLGVREGTGELFF. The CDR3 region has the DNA TGTGCCAGCAGCTTGGGCGTGCGGGAGGGCACCGGGGAGCTGTTTTTT.

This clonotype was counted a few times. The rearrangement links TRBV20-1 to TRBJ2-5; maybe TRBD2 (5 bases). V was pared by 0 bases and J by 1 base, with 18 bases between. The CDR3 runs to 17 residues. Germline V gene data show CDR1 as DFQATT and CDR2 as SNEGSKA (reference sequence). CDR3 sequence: CSARDLVAWRSQETQYF. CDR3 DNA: TGCAGTGCTAGAGACTTGGTAGCGTGGAGATCCCAAGAGACCCAGTACTTC.

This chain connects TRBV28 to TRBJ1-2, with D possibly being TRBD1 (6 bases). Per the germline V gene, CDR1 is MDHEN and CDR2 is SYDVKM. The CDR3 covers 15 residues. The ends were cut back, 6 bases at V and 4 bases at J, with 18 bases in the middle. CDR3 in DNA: TGTGCCAGCAGCCCGGTAAACGAGGGGGTCTATGGCTACACCTTC. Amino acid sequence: CASSPVNEGVYGYTF.

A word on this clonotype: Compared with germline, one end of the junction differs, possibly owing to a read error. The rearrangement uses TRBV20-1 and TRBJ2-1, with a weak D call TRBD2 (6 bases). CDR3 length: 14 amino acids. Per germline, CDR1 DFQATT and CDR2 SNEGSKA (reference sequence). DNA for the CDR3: TGCAGTGCTGAGGACTACGAATCCTACAATAAGCAGTTCTTC. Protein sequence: CSAEDYESYNKQFF.

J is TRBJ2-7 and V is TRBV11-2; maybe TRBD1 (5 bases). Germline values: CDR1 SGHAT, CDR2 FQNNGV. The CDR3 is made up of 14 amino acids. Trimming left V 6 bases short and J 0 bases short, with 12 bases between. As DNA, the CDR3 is TGTGCCAGCAGGGGCCACAGGAGCTCCTACGAGCAGTACTTC. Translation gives CASRGHRSSYEQYF.

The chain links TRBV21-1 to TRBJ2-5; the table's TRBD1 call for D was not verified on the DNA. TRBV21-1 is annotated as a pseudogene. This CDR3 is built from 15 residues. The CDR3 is CASSKEGEQWETQYF. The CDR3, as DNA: TGTGCCAGCAGCAAAGAGGGGGAGCAATGGGAGACCCAGTACTTC.

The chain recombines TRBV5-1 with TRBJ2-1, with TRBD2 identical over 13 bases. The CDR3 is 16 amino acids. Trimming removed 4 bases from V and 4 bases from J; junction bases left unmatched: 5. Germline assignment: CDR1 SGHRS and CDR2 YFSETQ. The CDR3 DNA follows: TGCGCCAGCAGCAAGACTAGCGGGGGGAGTTACAATGAGCAGTTCTTC. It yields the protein CASSKTSGGSYNEQFF. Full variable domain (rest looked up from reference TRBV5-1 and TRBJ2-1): KAGVTQTPRYLIKTRGQQVTLSCSPISGHRSVSWYQQTPGQGLQFLFEYFSETQRNKGNFPGRFSGRQFSNSRSEMNVSTLELGDSALYLCASSKTSGGSYNEQFFGPGTRLTVL.

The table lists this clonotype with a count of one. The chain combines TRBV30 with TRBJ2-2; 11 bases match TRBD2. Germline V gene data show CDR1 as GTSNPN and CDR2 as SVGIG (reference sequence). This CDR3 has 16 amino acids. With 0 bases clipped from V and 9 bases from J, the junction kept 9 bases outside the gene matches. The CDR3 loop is CAWSVSASGGPRELFF. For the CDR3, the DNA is TGTGCCTGGAGTGTATCAGCTAGCGGGGGGCCTCGGGAGCTGTTTTTT.

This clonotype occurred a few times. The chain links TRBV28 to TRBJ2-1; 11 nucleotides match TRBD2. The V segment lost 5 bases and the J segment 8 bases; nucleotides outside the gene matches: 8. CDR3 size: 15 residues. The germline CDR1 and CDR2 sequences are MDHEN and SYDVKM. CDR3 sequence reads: CASSRPGLAEHEQFF. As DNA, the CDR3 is TGTGCCAGCAGTCGTCCGGGACTAGCGGAACATGAGCAGTTCTTC.

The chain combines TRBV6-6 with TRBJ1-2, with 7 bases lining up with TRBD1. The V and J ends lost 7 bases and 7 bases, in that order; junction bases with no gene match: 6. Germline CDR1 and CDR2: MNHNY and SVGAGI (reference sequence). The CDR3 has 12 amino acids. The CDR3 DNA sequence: TGTGCCAGCAACGAACAGGGGAGTGGCTACACCTTC. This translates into CASNEQGSGYTF.

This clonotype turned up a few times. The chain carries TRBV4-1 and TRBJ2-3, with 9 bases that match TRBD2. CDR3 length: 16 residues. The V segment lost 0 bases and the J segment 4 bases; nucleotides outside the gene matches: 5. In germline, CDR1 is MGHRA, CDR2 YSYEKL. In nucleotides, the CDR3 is TGCGCCAGCAGCCAAGAGGCTAGCGGGATTCCAGATACGCAGTATTTT. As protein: CASSQEASGIPDTQYF.

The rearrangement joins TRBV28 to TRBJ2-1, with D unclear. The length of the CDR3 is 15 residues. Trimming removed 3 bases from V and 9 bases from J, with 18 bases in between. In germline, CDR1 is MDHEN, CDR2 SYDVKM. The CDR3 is CASSFGVASGGEQFF. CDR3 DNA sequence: TGTGCCAGCAGTTTTGGGGTAGCATCGGGCGGTGAGCAGTTCTTC. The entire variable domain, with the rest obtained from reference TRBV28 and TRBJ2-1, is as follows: DVKVTQSSRYLVKRTGEKVFLECVQDMDHENMFWYRQDPGLGLRLIYFSYDVKMKEKGDIPEGYSVSREKKERFSLILESASTNQTSMYLCASSFGVASGGEQFFGPGTRLTVL.

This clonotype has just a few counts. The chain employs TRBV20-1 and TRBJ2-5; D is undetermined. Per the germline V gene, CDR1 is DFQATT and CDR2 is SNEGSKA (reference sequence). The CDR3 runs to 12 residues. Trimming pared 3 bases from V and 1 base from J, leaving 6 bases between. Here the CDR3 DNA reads TGCAGTGCTAGGCTATCCCAAGAGACCCAGTACTTC. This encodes CSARLSQETQYF.

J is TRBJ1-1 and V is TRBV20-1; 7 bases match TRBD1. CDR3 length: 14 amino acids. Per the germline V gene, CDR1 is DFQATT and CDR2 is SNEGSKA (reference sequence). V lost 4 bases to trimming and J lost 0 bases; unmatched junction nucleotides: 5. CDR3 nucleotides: TGCAGTGCTATAAACAGGGGAATGAACACTGAAGCTTTCTTT. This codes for CSAINRGMNTEAFF.

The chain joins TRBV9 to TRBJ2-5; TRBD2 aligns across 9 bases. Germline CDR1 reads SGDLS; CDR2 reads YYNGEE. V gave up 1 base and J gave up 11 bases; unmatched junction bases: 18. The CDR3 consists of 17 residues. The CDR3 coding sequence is TGTGCCAGCAGCGTATTTATGGGACTAGCACCTATGAATGAGCAGTACTTC. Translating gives CASSVFMGLAPMNEQYF.

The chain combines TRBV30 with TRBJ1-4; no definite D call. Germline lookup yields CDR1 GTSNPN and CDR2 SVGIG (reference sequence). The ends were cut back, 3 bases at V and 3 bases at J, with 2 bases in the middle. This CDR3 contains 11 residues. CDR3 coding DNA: TGTGCCTGGAGGGCTAATGAAAAACTGTTTTTT. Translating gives CAWRANEKLFF.

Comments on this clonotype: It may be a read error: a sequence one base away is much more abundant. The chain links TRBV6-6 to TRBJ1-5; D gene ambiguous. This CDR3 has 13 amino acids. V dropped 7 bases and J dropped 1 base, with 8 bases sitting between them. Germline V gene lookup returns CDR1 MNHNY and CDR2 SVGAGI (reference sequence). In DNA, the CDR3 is TGTGCCAGCACTTCTTACAGCAATCAGCCCCAGCATTTT. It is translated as CASTSYSNQPQHF.